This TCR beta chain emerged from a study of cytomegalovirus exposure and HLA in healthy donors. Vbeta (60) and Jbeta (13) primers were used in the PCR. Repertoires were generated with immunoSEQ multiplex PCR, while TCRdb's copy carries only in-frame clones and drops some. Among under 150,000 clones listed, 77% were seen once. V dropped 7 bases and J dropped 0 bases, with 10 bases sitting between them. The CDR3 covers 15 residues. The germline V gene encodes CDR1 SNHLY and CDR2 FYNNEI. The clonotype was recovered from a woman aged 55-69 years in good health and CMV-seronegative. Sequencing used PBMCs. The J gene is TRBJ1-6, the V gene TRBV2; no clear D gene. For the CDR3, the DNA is TGTGCCAGCACTGTGACAAGCTCCTATAATTCACCCCTCCACTTT. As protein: CASTVTSSYNSPLHF.